The clone carrying this T cell receptor (beta chain) occurred once. As yet, its antigen is unknown. This record comes from a study of T cell responses to AZD1222 COVID-19 vaccine. Study-level background: Whether given at about 4 or about 12 weeks, second doses were pooled. Overall study results and limits: Only six or seven AZD1222 recipients were seropositive at baseline. Possibly, clonal diversity was underestimated; donors were largely white British and included more females.

Trimming removed 6 bases from V and 1 base from J, with 18 bases in between. CDR1 and CDR2 from the germline V gene are LNHDA and SQIVND (reference sequence). This CDR3 has 17 amino acids. The data were produced by immunoSEQ multiplex PCR, yet TCRdb's version contains in-frame clones alone and is incomplete. The sample consists of about 100,000 clones, more than 70% of them appearing once. The receptor was derived from an adult in good health. The source material was peripheral blood, sampled on day 0 of AZD1222 vaccination. The chain is built from TRBV19 and TRBJ1-4; D possibly corresponds to TRBD1 (5 bases). The CDR3 DNA reads TGTGCCAGTAGGCAATGGGGCGCAGAGGGAACTAATGAAAAACTGTTTTTT. Encoded protein: CASRQWGAEGTNEKLFF.